The T cell receptor beta chain described here comes from a study of Ad26.COV2.S vaccination and SARS-CoV-2 variants. Study results and caveats: After vaccination, reports described spike-specific CD8+ and CD4+ T cell responses as showing substantial breadth. Vaccine and placebo groups showed comparable non-spike TCR breadth. People who got the vaccine had more spike-specific TCR breadth than people who got placebo.

The treatment: roughly 19 received Ad26.COV2.S at low or high dose, single or two shots; several received placebo; per-sample allocation not given. Day 63 after the first injection of vaccine or placebo was the sampling time. What was given as vaccine was an Ad26 vector encoding Wuhan-strain SARS-CoV-2 spike. About this clone: As yet, its antigen is unknown.

The assay was immunoSEQ multiplex PCR, and TCRdb's table has in-frame clones only and misses some. This sample has about 350,000 clones, with about 89% found just once. This receptor was identified in a person between 18 and 60 years old who received the Ad26.COV2.S COVID-19 vaccine or a placebo. The sample consisted of peripheral blood, taken in a trial of Ad26.COV2.S vaccine versus placebo.

The CDR3 bases are TGTGCCTGGCTCGGGACAGGGCCGTCTGGAAACACCATATATTTT. Its protein is CAWLGTGPSGNTIYF. J is TRBJ1-3 and V is TRBV30; TRBD1 agrees at 9 bases. J was trimmed by 1 base and V by 5 bases; bases with no gene match: 6. In germline, CDR1 is GTSNPN, CDR2 SVGIG (reference sequence). This CDR3 is built from 15 residues.